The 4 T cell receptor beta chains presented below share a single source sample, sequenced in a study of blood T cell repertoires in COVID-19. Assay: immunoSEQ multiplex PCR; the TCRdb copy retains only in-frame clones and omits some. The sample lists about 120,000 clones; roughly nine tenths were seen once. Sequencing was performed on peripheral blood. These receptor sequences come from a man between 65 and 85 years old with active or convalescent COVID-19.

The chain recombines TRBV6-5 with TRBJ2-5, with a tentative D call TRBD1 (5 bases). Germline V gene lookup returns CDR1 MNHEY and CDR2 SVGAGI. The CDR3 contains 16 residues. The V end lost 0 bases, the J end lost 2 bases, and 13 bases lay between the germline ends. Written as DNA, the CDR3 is TGTGCCAGCAGTTACTCGGGTCTCAACAGGCAAGAGACCCAGTACTTC. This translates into CASSYSGLNRQETQYF.

The CDR3 is CASSPSSAGGSGELFF. In DNA form, the CDR3 reads TGTGCCAGCAGCCCAAGCTCAGCGGGCGGGTCCGGGGAGCTGTTTTTT. The chain carries TRBV7-9 and TRBJ2-2; a weak D match, TRBD2 (6 bases). The CDR3 sequence is 16 residues long. V lost 5 bases and J 6 bases, leaving 19 bases between the germline ends. In germline, CDR1 is SEHNR, CDR2 FQNEAQ (reference sequence).

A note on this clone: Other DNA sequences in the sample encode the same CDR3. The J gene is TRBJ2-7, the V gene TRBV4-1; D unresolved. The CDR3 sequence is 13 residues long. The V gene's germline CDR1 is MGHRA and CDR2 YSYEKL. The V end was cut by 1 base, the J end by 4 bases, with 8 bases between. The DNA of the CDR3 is TGCGCCAGCAGCCAAGGACAACGATACGAGCAGTACTTC. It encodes CASSQGQRYEQYF.

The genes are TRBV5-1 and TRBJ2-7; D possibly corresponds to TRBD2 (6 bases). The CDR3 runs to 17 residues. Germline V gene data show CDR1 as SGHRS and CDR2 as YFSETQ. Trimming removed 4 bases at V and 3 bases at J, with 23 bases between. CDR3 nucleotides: TGCGCCAGCAGCCCGGGTACTGGTCGGGACTTGAACTACGAGCAGTACTTC. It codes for CASSPGTGRDLNYEQYF.